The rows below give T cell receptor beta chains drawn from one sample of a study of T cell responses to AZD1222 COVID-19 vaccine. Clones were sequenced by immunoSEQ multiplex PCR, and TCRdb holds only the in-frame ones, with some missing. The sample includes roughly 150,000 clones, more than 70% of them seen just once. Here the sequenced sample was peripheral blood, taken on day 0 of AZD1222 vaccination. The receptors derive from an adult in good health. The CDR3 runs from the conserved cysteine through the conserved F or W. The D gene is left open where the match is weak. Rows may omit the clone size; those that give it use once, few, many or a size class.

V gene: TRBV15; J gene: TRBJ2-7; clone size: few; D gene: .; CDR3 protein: CATSRGRGPYEQYF; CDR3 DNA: TGTGCCACCAGCAGAGGGAGGGGGCCCTACGAGCAGTACTTC
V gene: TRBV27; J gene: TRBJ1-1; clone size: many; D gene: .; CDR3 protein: CASSPESGRGTEAFF; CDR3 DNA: TGTGCCAGCAGCCCCGAGTCGGGGCGAGGAACTGAAGCTTTCTTT
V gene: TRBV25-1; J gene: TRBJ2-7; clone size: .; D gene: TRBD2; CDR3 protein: CASRTSGTTYEQYF; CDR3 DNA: TGTGCCAGCAGAACTAGCGGGACCACCTACGAGCAGTACTTC
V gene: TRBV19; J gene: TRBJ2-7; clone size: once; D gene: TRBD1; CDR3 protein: CASSPQDRSSYEQYF; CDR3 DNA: TGTGCCAGTAGTCCCCAGGACAGGAGCTCCTACGAGCAGTACTTC
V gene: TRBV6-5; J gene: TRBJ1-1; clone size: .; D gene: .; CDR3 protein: CASSYGFRLGTEAFF; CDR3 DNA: TGTGCCAGCAGTTACGGGTTCCGCCTCGGCACTGAAGCTTTCTTT
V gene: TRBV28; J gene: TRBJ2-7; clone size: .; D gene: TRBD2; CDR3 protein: CASSLDWREGREQYF; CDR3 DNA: TGTGCCAGCAGTTTAGATTGGCGGGAGGGACGCGAGCAGTACTTC
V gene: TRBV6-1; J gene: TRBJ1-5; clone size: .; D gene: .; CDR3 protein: CASSEAFWGQPQHF; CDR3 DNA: TGTGCCAGCAGTGAAGCTTTTTGGGGACAGCCCCAGCATTTT
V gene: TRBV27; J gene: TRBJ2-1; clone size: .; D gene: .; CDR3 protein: CASSSFRGGEQFF; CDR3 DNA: TGTGCCAGCAGTTCCTTCAGGGGTGGTGAGCAGTTCTTC
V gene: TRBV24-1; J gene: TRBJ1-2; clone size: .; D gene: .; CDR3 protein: CATRSGAPAYGYTF; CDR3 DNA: TGTGCCACCAGAAGCGGAGCCCCGGCCTATGGCTACACCTTC
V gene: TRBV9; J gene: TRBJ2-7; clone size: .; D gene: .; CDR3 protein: CASSVDRGAKQYF; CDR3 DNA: TGTGCCAGCAGCGTAGATCGGGGCGCTAAGCAGTACTTC
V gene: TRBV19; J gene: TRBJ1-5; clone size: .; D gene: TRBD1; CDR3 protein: CASSRTGSYNQPQHF; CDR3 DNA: TGTGCCAGTAGCCGGACAGGGAGCTACAATCAGCCCCAGCATTTT
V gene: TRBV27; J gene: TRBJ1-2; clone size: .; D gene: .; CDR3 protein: CASSFSTGTIYGYTF; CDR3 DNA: TGTGCCAGCAGTTTTTCTACGGGGACAATCTATGGCTACACCTTC
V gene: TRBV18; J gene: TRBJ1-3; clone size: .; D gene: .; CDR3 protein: CASTTGASGNTIYF; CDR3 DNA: TGTGCCAGCACCACAGGTGCCTCTGGAAACACCATATATTTT
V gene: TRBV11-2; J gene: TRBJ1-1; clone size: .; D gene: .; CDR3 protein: CASSFQGRETEAFF; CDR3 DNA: TGTGCCAGCAGCTTTCAGGGGCGGGAGACTGAAGCTTTCTTT
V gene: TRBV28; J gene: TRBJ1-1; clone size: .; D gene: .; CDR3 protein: CASTAGRAFF; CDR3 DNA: TGTGCCAGCACCGCGGGGAGGGCTTTCTTT
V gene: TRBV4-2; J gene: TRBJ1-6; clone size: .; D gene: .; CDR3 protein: CASSQEEGSSSYNSPLHF; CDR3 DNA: TGTGCCAGCAGCCAAGAAGAGGGTTCGAGCTCCTATAATTCACCCCTCCACTTT
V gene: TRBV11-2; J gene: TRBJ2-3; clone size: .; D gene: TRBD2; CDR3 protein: CASSLDQAGGPQDF; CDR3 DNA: TGTGCCAGCAGCTTAGATCAGGCGGGAGGGCCTCAGGATTTT
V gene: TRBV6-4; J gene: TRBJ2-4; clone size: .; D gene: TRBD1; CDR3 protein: CASSQGGTGGSDIQYF; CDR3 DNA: TGTGCCAGCAGCCAAGGCGGGACAGGGGGCTCCGACATTCAGTACTTC
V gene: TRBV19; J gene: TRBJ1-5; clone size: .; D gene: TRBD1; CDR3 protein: CASSLRGQGIWTQHF; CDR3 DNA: TGTGCCAGTAGCCTCCGTGGACAGGGGATCTGGACCCAGCATTTT
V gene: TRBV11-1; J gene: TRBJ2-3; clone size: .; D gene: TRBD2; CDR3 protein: CASSEGLAKYF; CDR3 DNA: TGTGCCAGCAGCGAGGGACTAGCAAAGTATTTT
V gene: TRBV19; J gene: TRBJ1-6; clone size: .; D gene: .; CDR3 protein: CASSTTRNNSPLHF; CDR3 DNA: TGTGCCAGTAGTACAACACGGAATAATTCACCCCTCCACTTT
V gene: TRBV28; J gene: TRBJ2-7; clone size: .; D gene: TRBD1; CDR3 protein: CASETQGETYEQYF; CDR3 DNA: TGTGCCAGCGAAACGCAGGGGGAGACCTACGAGCAGTACTTC
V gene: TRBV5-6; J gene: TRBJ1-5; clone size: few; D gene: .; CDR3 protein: CASSLPGLSNQPQHF; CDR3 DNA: TGTGCCAGCAGCTTGCCGGGCCTTAGCAATCAGCCCCAGCATTTT
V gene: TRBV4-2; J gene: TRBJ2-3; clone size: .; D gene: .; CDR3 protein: CASSHDFGDTQYF; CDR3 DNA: TGTGCCAGCAGCCACGACTTCGGGGATACGCAGTATTTT
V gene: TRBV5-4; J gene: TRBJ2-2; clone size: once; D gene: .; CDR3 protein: CASSTPTYTGELFF; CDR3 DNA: TGTGCCAGCAGCACCCCTACATACACCGGGGAGCTGTTTTTT
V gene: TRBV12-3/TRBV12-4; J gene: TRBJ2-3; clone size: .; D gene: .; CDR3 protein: CANIPDSPDTQYF; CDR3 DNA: TGTGCCAACATTCCGGACTCACCAGATACGCAGTATTTT
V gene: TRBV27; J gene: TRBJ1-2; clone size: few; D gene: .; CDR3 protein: CASSLSRGGGYTF; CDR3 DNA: TGTGCCAGCAGTTTATCAAGGGGTGGTGGCTACACCTTC
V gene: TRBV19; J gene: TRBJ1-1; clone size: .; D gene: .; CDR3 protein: CASSTLGQYATEAFF; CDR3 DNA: TGTGCCAGTAGTACCTTAGGACAGTACGCCACTGAAGCTTTCTTT
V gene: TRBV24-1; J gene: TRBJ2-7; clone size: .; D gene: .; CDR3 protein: CATPWDVIYEQYF; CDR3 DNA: TGTGCCACCCCTTGGGACGTCATATACGAGCAGTACTTC
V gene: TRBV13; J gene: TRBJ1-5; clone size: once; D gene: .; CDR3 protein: CASSSREFQGPQHF; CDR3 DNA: TGTGCCAGCAGCTCTCGGGAGTTCCAAGGGCCCCAGCATTTT
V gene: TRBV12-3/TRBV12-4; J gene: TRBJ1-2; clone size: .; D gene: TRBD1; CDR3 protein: CASSLGQGGGYTF; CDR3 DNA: TGTGCCAGCAGTCTAGGACAGGGTGGCGGCTACACCTTC
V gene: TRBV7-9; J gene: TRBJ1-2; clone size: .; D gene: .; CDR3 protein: CASSYGTSRNYGYTF; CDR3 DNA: TGTGCCAGCAGTTACGGGACTTCCCGCAACTATGGCTACACCTTC
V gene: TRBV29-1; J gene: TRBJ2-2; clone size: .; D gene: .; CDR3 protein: CSVWGWGQANTGELFF; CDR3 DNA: TGCAGCGTCTGGGGATGGGGACAAGCGAACACCGGGGAGCTGTTTTTT
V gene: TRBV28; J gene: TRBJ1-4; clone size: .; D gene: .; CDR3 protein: CASSLGATNEKLFF; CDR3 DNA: TGTGCCAGCAGTTTAGGGGCAACTAATGAAAAACTGTTTTTT
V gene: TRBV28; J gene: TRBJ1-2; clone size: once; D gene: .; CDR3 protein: CASSPTPSPSPPYGYTF; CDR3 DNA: TGTGCCAGCAGCCCAACTCCGAGCCCCTCTCCTCCCTATGGCTACACCTTC
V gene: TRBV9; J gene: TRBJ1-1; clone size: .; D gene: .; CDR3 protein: CASSVGQVSTEAFF; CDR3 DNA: TGTGCCAGCAGCGTCGGGCAGGTTTCCACTGAAGCTTTCTTT
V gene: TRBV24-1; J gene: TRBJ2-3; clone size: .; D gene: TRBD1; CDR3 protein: CATSDAGTGLSTDTQYF; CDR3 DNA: TGTGCCACCAGTGACGCCGGGACAGGGTTGTCTACAGATACGCAGTATTTT
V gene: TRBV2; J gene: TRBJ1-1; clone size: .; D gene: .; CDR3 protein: CASSEGQVPYTEAFF; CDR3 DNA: TGTGCCAGCAGTGAAGGACAGGTCCCCTACACTGAAGCTTTCTTT
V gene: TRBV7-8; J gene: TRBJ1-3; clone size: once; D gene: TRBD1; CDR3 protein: CASSLEWDIWDRVDTIYF; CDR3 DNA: TGTGCCAGCAGCTTAGAGTGGGACATCTGGGACAGGGTGGACACCATATATTTT
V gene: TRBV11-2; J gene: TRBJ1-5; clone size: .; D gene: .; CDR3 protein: CASSLNPASHQPQHF; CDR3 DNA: TGTGCCAGCAGCTTAAACCCAGCTAGCCATCAGCCCCAGCATTTT
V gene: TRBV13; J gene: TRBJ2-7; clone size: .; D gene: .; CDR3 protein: CASSLGHTGSSSYEQYF; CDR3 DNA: TGTGCCAGCAGCTTAGGCCACACAGGATCAAGCTCCTACGAGCAGTACTTC
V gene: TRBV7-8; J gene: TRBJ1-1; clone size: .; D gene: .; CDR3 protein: CASSLEQGATEAFF; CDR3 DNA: TGTGCCAGCAGCTTGGAACAGGGTGCCACTGAAGCTTTCTTT
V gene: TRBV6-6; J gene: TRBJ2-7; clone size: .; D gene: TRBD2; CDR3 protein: CASRPGLAGPFYEQYF; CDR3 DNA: TGTGCCAGCAGACCCGGACTAGCGGGACCCTTCTACGAGCAGTACTTC
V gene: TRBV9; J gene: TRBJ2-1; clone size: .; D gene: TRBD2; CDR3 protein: CASSVGTSDEQFF; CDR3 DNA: TGTGCCAGCAGCGTCGGGACTAGCGATGAGCAGTTCTTC
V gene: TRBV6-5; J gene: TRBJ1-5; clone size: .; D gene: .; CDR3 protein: CASSRNRNSNQPQHF; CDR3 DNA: TGTGCCAGCAGTCGCAACAGGAATAGCAATCAGCCCCAGCATTTT
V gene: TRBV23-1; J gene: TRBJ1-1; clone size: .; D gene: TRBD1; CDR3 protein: CASSQSNRGITEAFF; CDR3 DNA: TGCGCCAGCAGTCAATCAAACAGGGGAATAACTGAAGCTTTCTTT
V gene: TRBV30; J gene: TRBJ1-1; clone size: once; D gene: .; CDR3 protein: CAWSPGGEAFF; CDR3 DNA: TGTGCCTGGAGTCCCGGGGGTGAAGCTTTCTTT
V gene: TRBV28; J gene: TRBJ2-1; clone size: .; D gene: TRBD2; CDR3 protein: CASSGPGTSGRAGREQFF; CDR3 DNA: TGTGCCAGCAGTGGCCCCGGGACTAGCGGGAGGGCGGGCCGAGAGCAGTTCTTC
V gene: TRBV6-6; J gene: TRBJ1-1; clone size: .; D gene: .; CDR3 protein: CASSSSGSTEAFF; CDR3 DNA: TGTGCCAGCAGCTCATCAGGGAGCACTGAAGCTTTCTTT
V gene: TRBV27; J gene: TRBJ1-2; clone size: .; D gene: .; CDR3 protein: CASSLDRYHLGYTF; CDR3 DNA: TGTGCCAGCAGTTTAGACCGGTACCATCTGGGCTACACCTTC
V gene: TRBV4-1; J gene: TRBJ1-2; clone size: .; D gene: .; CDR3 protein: CASSQEMRTYGYTF; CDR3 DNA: TGCGCCAGCAGCCAAGAGATGAGAACATATGGCTACACCTTC